This is a list of T cell receptor beta chains from one sample in a study of beta chain features in type 1 diabetes. Sequenced by immunoSEQ multiplex PCR; TCRdb stores in-frame clones only, minus some. The table has about 270,000 clones, 14% seen once. Sequences were obtained from naive CD4+ T cells from blood. The receptors come from a woman aged 40 to 50 in good health. CDR3s include the opening cysteine and the closing phenylalanine or tryptophan. A D gene is named only where the DNA matches it firmly.

>TRBV6-4|-|TRBJ2-3
CASSDAPRQAATQYF
>TRBV5-4|-|TRBJ2-1
CASSIGPNEQFF
>TRBV18|-|TRBJ2-4
CASSPPIRIAKNIQYF
>TRBV12-5|TRBD2|TRBJ2-5
CASGSPGTSETQYF
>TRBV9|-|TRBJ1-2
CASSGGDYGYTF
>TRBV7-2|-|TRBJ1-2
CASITGIANYGYTF
>TRBV5-1|-|TRBJ1-1
CASSIRQANTEAFF
>TRBV2|TRBD2|TRBJ2-1
CASSYAQRGGPTGYNEQFF
>TRBV19|-|TRBJ1-2
CASKSPGSNYGYTF
>TRBV18|-|TRBJ2-7
CASSPPSDSYEQYF
>TRBV2|-|TRBJ2-7
CASIQEGEQYF
>TRBV10-3|-|TRBJ1-2
CAIKDDRKYGYTF
>TRBV19|TRBD2|TRBJ2-7
CASSISGTSGAIYEQYF
>TRBV15|TRBD2|TRBJ2-1
CATSRVLAGGRAYNEQFF
>TRBV2|-|TRBJ2-2
CASRDGELFF
>TRBV5-1|-|TRBJ2-5
CASRRGAAAQETQYF
>TRBV7-8|TRBD2|TRBJ2-2
CASSLGLGNTGELFF
>TRBV5-1|TRBD1|TRBJ2-1
CASSPTGVGNEQFF
>TRBV7-9|TRBD1|TRBJ2-5
CASSYRGSQETQYF
>TRBV6-6|-|TRBJ1-1
CASSFRQENTEAFF
>TRBV7-2|TRBD1|TRBJ1-2
CASSLTGTGGFYGYTF